This T cell receptor beta chain was captured by sequencing in a study of blood T cells in healthy people across ages. Note on this clonotype: Its antigen is currently unknown.

Study-wide findings and caveats: Diversity of TCR beta per million T cells declined in a roughly linear way with age. Both naive CD4+ cell counts and diversity were greater in long-lived donors than in aged donors. Using unsorted PBMCs precluded a conclusive naive versus antigen-experienced comparison.

Next came a second PCR, run for about 7 to 12 cycles, which used a sample-barcoded 5' primer along with a J-beta primer mix. With 12 random nucleotides, a template-switch adaptor tagged each individual cDNA molecule. TCRdb re-derived calls from the 5' RACE reads in MiXCR, one entry per CDR3 protein. The sample yields 980,000 or so distinct CDR3 sequences, 48% seen once. V lost 0 bases to trimming and J lost 15 bases, with 19 bases between them. The germline gives CDR1 SGHRS, CDR2 YFSETQ. This CDR3 contains 14 residues. Material: blood. This sequence originates from a man aged 30 to 45 in good health. V usage is TRBV5-1 and J usage is TRBJ2-1, with D perhaps matching TRBD1 (5 bases). Here the CDR3 reads CASSLGRVGSPGFF. CDR3 DNA: TGCGCCAGCAGCTTGGGCAGGGTAGGGTCCCCAGGGTTCTTC.